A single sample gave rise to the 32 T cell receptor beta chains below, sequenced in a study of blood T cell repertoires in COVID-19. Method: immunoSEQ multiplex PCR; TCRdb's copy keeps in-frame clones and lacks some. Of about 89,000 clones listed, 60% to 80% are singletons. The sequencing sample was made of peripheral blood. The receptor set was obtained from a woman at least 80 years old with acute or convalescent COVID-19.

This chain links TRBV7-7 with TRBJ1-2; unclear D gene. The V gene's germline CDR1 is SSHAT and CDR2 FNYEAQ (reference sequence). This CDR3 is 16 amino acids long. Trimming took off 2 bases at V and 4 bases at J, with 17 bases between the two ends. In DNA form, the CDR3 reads TGTGCCAGCAGCTTATTGCCAGACCCCGAGGGCTATGGCTACACCTTC. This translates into CASSLLPDPEGYGYTF.

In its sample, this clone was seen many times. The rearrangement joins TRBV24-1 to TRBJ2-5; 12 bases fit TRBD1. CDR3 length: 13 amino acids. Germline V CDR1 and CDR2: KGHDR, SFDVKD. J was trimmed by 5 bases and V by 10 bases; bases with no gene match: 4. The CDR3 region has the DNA TGTGCCACGGGACAGGGGGCTCGGGAGACCCAGTACTTC. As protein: CATGQGARETQYF.

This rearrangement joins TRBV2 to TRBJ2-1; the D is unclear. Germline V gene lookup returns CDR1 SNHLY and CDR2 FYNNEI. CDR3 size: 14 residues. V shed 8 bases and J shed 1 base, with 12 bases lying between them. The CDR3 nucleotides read TGTGCCAGCCGGTACAGAATTTCCTACAATGAGCAGTTCTTC. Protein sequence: CASRYRISYNEQFF.

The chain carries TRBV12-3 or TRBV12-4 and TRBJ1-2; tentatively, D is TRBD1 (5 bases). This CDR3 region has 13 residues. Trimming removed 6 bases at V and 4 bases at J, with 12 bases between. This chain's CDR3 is CASRPGISYGYTF. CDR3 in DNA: TGTGCCAGCAGACCAGGGATCTCCTATGGCTACACCTTC.

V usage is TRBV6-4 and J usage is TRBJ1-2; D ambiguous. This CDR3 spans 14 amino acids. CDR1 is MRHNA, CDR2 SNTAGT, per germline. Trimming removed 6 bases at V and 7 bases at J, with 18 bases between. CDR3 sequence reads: CASREDGSKGGYTF. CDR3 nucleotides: TGTGCCAGCAGGGAAGACGGGAGTAAGGGTGGCTACACCTTC.

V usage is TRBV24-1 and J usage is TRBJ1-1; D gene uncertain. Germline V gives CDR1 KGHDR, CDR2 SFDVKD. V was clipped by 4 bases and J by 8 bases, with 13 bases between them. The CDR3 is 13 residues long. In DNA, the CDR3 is TGTGCCACCAGTGACTTCATTACGGGAGAAGCTTTCTTT. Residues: CATSDFITGEAFF.

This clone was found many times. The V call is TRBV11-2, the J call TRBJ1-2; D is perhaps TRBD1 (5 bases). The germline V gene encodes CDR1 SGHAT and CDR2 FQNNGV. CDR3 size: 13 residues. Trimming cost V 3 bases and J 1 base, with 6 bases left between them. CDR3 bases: TGTGCCAGCAGCTTGGACAATAACTATGGCTACACCTTC. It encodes CASSLDNNYGYTF.

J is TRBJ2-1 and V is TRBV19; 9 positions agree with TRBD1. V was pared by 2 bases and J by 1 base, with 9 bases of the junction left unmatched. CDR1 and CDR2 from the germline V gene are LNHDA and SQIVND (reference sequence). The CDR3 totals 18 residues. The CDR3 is CASSIRTGTGRSYNEQFF. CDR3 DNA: TGTGCCAGTAGTATAAGGACCGGGACAGGGAGGTCCTACAATGAGCAGTTCTTC.

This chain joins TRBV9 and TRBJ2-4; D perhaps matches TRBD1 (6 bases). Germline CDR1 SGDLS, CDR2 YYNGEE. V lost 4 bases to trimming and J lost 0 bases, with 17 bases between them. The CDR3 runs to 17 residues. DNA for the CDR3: TGTGCCAGCAGCTTAGAACCAGACAGGCAAGCCAAAAACATTCAGTACTTC. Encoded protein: CASSLEPDRQAKNIQYF. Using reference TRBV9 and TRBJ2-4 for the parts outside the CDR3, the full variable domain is DSGVTQTPKHLITATGQRVTLRCSPRSGDLSVYWYQQSLDQGLQFLIQYYNGEERAKGNILERFSAQQFPDLHSELNLSSLELGDSALYFCASSLEPDRQAKNIQYFGAGTRLSVL.

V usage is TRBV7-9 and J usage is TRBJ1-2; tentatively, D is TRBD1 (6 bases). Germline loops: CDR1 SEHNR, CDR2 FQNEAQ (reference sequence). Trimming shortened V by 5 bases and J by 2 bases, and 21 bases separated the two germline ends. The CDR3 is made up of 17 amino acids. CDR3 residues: CASSPRFLEGENYGYTF. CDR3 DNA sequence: TGTGCCAGCAGCCCCCGTTTTTTAGAGGGGGAGAACTATGGCTACACCTTC. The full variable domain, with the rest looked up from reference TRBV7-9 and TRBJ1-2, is DTGVSQNPRHKITKRGQNVTFRCDPISEHNRLYWYRQTLGQGPEFLTYFQNEAQLEKSRLLSDRFSAERPKGSFSTLEIQRTEQGDSAMYLCASSPRFLEGENYGYTFGSGTRLTVV.

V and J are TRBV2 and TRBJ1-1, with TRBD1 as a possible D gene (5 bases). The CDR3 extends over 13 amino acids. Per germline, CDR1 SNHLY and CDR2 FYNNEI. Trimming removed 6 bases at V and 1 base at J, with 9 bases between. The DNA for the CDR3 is TGTGCCAGCAGACTGCAGGGGAACACTGAAGCTTTCTTT. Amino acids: CASRLQGNTEAFF.

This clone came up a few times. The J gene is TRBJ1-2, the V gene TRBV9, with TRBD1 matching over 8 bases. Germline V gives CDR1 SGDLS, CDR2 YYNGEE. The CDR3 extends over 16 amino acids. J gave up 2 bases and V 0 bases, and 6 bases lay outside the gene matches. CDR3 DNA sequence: TGTGCCAGCAGCGTAGGGGGACAGGTCCCGAACTATGGCTACACCTTC. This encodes CASSVGGQVPNYGYTF.

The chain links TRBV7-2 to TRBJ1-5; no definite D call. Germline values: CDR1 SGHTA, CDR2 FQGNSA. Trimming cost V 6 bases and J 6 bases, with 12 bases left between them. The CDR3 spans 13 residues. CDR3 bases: TGTGCCAGCAGTTCGAGTGCAGGTCAGCCCCAGCATTTT. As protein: CASSSSAGQPQHF. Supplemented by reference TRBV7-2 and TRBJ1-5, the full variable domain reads GAGVSQSPSNKVTEKGKDVELRCDPISGHTALYWYRQSLGQGLEFLIYFQGNSAPDKSGLPSDRFSAERTGGSVSTLTIQRTQQEDSAVYLCASSSSAGQPQHFGDGTRLSIL.

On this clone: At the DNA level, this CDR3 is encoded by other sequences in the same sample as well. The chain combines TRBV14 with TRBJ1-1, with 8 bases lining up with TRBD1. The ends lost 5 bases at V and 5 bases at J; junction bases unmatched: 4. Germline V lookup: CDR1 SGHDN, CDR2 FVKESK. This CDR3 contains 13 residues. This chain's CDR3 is CASSRQGNTEAFF. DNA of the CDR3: TGTGCCAGCAGCAGACAGGGGAATACTGAAGCTTTCTTT.

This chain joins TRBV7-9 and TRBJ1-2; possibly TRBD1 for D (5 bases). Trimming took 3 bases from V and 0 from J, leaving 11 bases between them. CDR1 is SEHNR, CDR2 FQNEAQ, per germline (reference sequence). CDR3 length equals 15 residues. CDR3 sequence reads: CASSFGADTNYGYTF. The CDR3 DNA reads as TGTGCCAGCAGCTTTGGGGCGGATACTAACTATGGCTACACCTTC.

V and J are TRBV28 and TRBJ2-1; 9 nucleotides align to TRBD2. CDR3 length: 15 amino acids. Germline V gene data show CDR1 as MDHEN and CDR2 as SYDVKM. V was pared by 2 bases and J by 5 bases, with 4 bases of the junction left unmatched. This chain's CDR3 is CASSLGGGGHNEQFF. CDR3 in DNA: TGTGCCAGCAGTTTAGGCGGGGGGGGGCACAATGAGCAGTTCTTC.

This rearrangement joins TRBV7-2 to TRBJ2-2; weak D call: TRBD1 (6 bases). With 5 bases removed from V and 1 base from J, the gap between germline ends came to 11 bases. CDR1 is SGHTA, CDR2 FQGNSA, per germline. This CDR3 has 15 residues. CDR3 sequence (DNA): TGTGCCAGCAGCCCCATGACAGGGAACACCGGGGAGCTGTTTTTT. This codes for CASSPMTGNTGELFF.

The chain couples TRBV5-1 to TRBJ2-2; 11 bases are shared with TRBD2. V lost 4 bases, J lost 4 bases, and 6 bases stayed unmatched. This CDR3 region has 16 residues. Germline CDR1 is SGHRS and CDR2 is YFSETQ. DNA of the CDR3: TGCGCCAGCAGCCTCGCCGGGACTAGCGGCACCGGGGAGCTGTTTTTT. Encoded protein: CASSLAGTSGTGELFF.

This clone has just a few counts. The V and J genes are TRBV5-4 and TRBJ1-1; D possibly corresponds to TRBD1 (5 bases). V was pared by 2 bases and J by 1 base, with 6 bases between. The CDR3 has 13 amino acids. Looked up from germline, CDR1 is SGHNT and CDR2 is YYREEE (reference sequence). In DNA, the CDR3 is TGTGCCAGCAGCTTCGACAGGAACACTGAAGCTTTCTTT. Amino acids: CASSFDRNTEAFF. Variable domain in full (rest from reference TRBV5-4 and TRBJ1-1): ETGVTQSPTHLIKTRGQQVTLRCSSQSGHNTVSWYQQALGQGPQFIFQYYREEENGRGNFPPRFSGLQFPNYSSELNVNALELDDSALYLCASSFDRNTEAFFGQGTRLTVV.

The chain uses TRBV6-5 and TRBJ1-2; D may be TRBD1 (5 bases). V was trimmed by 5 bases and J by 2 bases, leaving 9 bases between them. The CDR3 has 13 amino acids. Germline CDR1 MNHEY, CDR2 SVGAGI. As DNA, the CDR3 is TGTGCCAGCAGTCTTCAGGGAAACTATGGCTACACCTTC. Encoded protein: CASSLQGNYGYTF.

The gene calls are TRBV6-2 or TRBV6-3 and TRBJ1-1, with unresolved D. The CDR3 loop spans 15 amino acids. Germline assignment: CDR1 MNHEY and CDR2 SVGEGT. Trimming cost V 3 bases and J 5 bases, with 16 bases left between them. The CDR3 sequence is CASSYSVGARTEAFF. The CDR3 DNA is TGTGCCAGCAGTTATAGCGTGGGTGCGAGGACTGAAGCTTTCTTT.

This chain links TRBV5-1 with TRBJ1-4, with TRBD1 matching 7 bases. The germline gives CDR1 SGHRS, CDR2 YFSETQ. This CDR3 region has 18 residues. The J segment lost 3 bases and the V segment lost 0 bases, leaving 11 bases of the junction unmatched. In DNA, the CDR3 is TGCGCCAGCAGCTTGGCCTGGGGCAGGGGGACCGCTAATGAAAAACTGTTTTTT. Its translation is CASSLAWGRGTANEKLFF.

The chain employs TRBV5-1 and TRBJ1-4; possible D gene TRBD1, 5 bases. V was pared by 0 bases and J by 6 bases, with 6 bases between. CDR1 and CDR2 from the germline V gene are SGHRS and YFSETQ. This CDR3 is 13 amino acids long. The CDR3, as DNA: TGCGCCAGCAGCTTGGAGGGGTATGAAAAACTGTTTTTT. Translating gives CASSLEGYEKLFF.

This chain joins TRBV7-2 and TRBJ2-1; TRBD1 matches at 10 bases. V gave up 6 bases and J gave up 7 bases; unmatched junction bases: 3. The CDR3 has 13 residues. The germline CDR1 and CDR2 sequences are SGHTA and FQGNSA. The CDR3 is CASSGQGGNEQFF. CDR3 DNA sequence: TGTGCCAGCAGTGGACAGGGGGGGAATGAGCAGTTCTTC.

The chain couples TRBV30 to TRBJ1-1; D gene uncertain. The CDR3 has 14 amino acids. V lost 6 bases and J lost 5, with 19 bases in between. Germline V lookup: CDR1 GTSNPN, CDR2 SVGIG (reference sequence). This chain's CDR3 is CACSRGGFGTEAFF. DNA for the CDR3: TGTGCCTGTTCTCGAGGCGGTTTCGGGACTGAAGCTTTCTTT.

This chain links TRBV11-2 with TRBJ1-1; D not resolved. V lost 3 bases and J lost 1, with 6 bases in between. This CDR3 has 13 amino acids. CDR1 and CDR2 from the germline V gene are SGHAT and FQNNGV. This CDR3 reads CASSFDSNTEAFF. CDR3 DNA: TGTGCCAGCAGCTTCGACTCGAACACTGAAGCTTTCTTT.

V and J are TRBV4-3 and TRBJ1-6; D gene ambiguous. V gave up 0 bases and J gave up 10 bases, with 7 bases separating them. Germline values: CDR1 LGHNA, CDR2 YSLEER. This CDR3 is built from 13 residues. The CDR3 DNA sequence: TGCGCCAGCAGCCAAGACCGAGGCTCACCCCTCCACTTT. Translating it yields CASSQDRGSPLHF.

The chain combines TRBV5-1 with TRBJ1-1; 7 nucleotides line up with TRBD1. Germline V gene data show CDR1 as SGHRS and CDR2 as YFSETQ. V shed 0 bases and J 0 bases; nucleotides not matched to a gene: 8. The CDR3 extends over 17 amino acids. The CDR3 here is CASSLAGTASMNTEAFF. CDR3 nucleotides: TGCGCCAGCAGCTTGGCCGGGACAGCAAGCATGAACACTGAAGCTTTCTTT.

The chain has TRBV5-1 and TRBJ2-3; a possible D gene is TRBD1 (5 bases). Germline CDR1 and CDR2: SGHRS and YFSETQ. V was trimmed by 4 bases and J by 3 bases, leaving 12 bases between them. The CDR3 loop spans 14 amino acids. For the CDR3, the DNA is TGCGCCAGCAGCCTAAGACAGCTTACAGATACGCAGTATTTT. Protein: CASSLRQLTDTQYF.

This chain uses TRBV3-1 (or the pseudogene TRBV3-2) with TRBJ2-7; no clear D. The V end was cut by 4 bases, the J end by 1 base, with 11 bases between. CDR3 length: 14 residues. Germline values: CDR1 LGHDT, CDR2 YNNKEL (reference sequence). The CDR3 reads CASSPAPKSYEQYF. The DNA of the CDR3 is TGTGCCAGCAGCCCAGCGCCCAAGTCCTACGAGCAGTACTTC.

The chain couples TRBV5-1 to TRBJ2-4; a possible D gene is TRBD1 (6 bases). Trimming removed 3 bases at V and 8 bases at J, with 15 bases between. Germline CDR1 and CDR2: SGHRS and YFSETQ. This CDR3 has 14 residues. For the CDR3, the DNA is TGCGCCAGCAGCTCCGACCAACAGGGAGACATTCAGTACTTC. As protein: CASSSDQQGDIQYF.

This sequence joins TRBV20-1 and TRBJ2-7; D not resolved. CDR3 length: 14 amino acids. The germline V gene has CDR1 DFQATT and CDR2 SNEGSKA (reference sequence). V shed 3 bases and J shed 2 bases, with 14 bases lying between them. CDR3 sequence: CSASWAELPYEQYF. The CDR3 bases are TGCAGTGCTAGTTGGGCAGAACTTCCCTACGAGCAGTACTTC.